This T cell receptor beta chain was sequenced for a study of shared clonotypes between healthy human individuals. Notes on the study in general: Sampling covered nothing but blood. Tissue TCR repertoires likely differ from those found in blood.

With respect to this clone: Its target is unknown.

CD45RO-negative, CCR7-selected cells formed the naive CD8 fraction, which excluded terminally differentiated effector memory CD45RA+ cells. Trimming shortened V by 7 bases and J by 9 bases, and 10 bases separated the two germline ends. Germline V CDR1 and CDR2: MNHEY, SMNVEV (reference sequence). The CDR3 length is 11 residues. The assay was immunoSEQ multiplex PCR, and TCRdb's table has in-frame clones only and misses some. This table holds some 2,100,000 clones, 90% to 95% found once. The V gene is TRBV27, the J gene TRBJ2-1; D is unclear. The receptor's source is a man younger than 35 in good health. Some clones in this sample may be carry-over from other donors' samples. Sequencing was performed on naive CD8+ T cells from PBMCs. The CDR3 spells CASTFGGEQFF. In DNA form, the CDR3 reads TGTGCCAGCACTTTTGGTGGTGAGCAGTTCTTC.